This TCR beta chain was captured by sequencing in a study of a mutant IDH1 vaccine in newly diagnosed glioma. Study-level information: Mean patient age was about 40 years; 62.5% were male and 37.5% female.

As concerns this clone: As yet, its antigen is unknown.

Indicated time point: baseline, week 1 (first vaccination visit). Stated treatment: pre-vaccination baseline after standard-of-care therapy. Broader study findings: Altogether, around 93% of patients exhibited vaccine-induced immune responses. Changes in top peripheral clonotypes did not appear linked to pseudoprogression.

Generated by immunoSEQ multiplex PCR, the TCRdb table keeps only in-frame clones and is missing some. This table holds tens of thousands of clones, under 90% found once. This CDR3 has 17 residues. J was trimmed by 5 bases and V by 4 bases; bases with no gene match: 10. Per germline, CDR1 PRHDT and CDR2 FYEKMQ (reference sequence). The sequencing here drew on PBMCs, taken from a glioma patient treated with radiotherapy, temozolomide or both. This receptor was taken from a woman between 50 and 59 years old with glioma. The J gene is TRBJ2-1, the V gene TRBV13; 11 bases align to TRBD2. This chain's CDR3 is CASSSRVAGGPHNEQFF. The CDR3 region has the DNA TGTGCCAGCAGCTCCCGGGTAGCGGGGGGGCCCCACAATGAGCAGTTCTTC.